A selection of T cell receptor beta chains follows, all from one sample in a study of T cells in localized non-small cell lung cancer. Here immunoSEQ multiplex PCR was the method, and the copy in TCRdb shows in-frame clones only, minus some. Of roughly 77,000 clones in the sample, 88% were seen once. The sequencing used peripheral blood, collected before any cancer treatment. These TCRs come from a woman aged 40 to 75 with stage I squamous cell lung carcinoma. Each CDR3 is given with its conserved first and last residue. Fields, in order: CDR3 DNA, CDR3 protein, clone size, J gene, D gene, V gene. The D gene is left open where the match is weak. Only some rows state a clone size, as once, few, many or a class for expanded clones.

TGTGCCAGCCTAACAGGTCCCAATGGCTACACCTTC CASLTGPNGYTF - TRBJ1-2 - TRBV2
TGTGCCAGTAGAAGAGGGACCGCGAACACTGAAGCTTTCTTT CASRRGTANTEAFF - TRBJ1-1 - TRBV19
TGTGCCAGTAGCCCCCCCGTCCAGGGGGCGGCCACTGAAGCTTTCTTT CASSPPVQGAATEAFF - TRBJ1-1 TRBD1 TRBV19
TGTGCCAGCAGCTTCTATGCAACTAATGAAAAACTGTTTTTT CASSFYATNEKLFF - TRBJ1-4 - TRBV7-9
TGTGCCAGCAGCATAAGACTAGCGGGGGCCCCGCCAGATACGCAGTATTTT CASSIRLAGAPPDTQYF - TRBJ2-3 TRBD2 TRBV7-9
TGTGCCAGCAGCTTGGGACAGGGGGCCGACGAGCAGTACTTC CASSLGQGADEQYF - TRBJ2-7 TRBD1 TRBV5-4
TGTGCCAGCAGCTTTGGGACAGGGGCTAATTCACCCCTCCACTTT CASSFGTGANSPLHF - TRBJ1-6 TRBD1 TRBV5-5
TGCGCCAGCAGCCCCACAGGGGGCACATCTGGAAACACCATATATTTT CASSPTGGTSGNTIYF - TRBJ1-3 TRBD1 TRBV5-1
TGTGCCATCAGGCGGGAGGACACTGAAGCTTTCTTT CAIRREDTEAFF once TRBJ1-1 - TRBV10-3
TGTGCCAGCAGCTTGGGGGGTGCAGGGGCCTACGAGCAGTACTTC CASSLGGAGAYEQYF - TRBJ2-7 - TRBV7-9
TGCGCCAGCAGCTCTGGACGGGGCTCTGGAAACACCATATATTTT CASSSGRGSGNTIYF once TRBJ1-3 - TRBV5-1
TGCAGCGTTGAACGGACAGGGAAGGGGTATGGCTACACCTTC CSVERTGKGYGYTF - TRBJ1-2 TRBD1 TRBV29-1
TGTGCCAGCAGATCGGCCGACGGGAACACTGAAGCTTTCTTT CASRSADGNTEAFF - TRBJ1-1 - TRBV6-5
TGTGCCAGCAGGGGTGACAGGATTGGAAACACCATATATTTT CASRGDRIGNTIYF - TRBJ1-3 - TRBV28
TGCGCCACCCGGCCGGGACGGAGGAACACCGGGGAGCTGTTTTTT CATRPGRRNTGELFF - TRBJ2-2 - TRBV5-1
TGCGCCAGCAGTGAGGGGGGCACAGCTAATCAGCCCCAGCATTTT CASSEGGTANQPQHF - TRBJ1-5 - TRBV10-2
TGTGCCAGCAGTGTAACACAGTACTACGAGCAGTACTTC CASSVTQYYEQYF - TRBJ2-7 - TRBV2
TGTGCCAGCAGCGACAGGGGATCCAACACCGGGGAGCTGTTTTTT CASSDRGSNTGELFF - TRBJ2-2 TRBD1 TRBV9
TGTGCCAGCAGAGCCTTTATGAACACTGAAGCTTTCTTT CASRAFMNTEAFF few TRBJ1-1 - TRBV2
TGCAGCGTTGAAGATTCAATTGGGATCATGGGCCCAGATACGCAGTATTTT CSVEDSIGIMGPDTQYF - TRBJ2-3 - TRBV29-1
TGTGCCAGCAGCCCAGGACAGGCGTATAATTCACCCCTCCACTTT CASSPGQAYNSPLHF - TRBJ1-6 TRBD1 TRBV27
TGTGCCAGCATCCTACAGGGAAGAACTGAAGCTTTCTTT CASILQGRTEAFF - TRBJ1-1 - TRBV2